This is a list of T cell receptor beta chains from one sample in a study of Ad26.COV2.S vaccination and SARS-CoV-2 variants. Produced via immunoSEQ multiplex PCR; TCRdb's table is partial and in-frame only. In the table there are roughly 450,000 clones, 80% to 95% of which are singletons. Sequenced material: peripheral blood, taken in a trial of Ad26.COV2.S vaccine versus placebo. Receptors were obtained from a person aged 18-65 years who received the Ad26.COV2.S COVID-19 vaccine or a placebo. Each CDR3 is given with its conserved first and last residue. The D gene is left open where the match is weak. Expanded clones are given a class, and other clones once, few, many or no size at all.

CDR3 DNA,CDR3 protein,J gene,D gene,CDR3 length,V gene,clone size
TGCGCCAGCAGCTTGGTACCCGGCGAAGGCGGCCCTTCCTACGAGCAGTACTTC,CASSLVPGEGGPSYEQYF,TRBJ2-7,.,18,TRBV5-1,.
TGTGCCAGCGGGAGCTACGAGCAGTACTTC,CASGSYEQYF,TRBJ2-7,.,10,TRBV28,.
TGTGCCAGTGGCCTTCAGGGGACCAATTCACCCCTCCACTTT,CASGLQGTNSPLHF,TRBJ1-6,.,14,TRBV19,.
TGTGCCAGCTCACCGTTGGCTTTGGGACATGCTAATGAAAAACTGTTTTTT,CASSPLALGHANEKLFF,TRBJ1-4,.,17,TRBV18,.
TGTGCCAGCAGCCTAAGAAGTACAGTTGGCTACACCTTC,CASSLRSTVGYTF,TRBJ1-2,.,13,TRBV7-9,.
TGCGCCAGCAGCCAAGAGTTACCGCGAGCCTACGAGCAGTACTTC,CASSQELPRAYEQYF,TRBJ2-7,.,15,TRBV4-3,.
TGTGCCAGCAGCCCAGGGGGGCTAGCGGGAGTCTCCTACAATGAGCAGTTCTTC,CASSPGGLAGVSYNEQFF,TRBJ2-1,TRBD2,18,TRBV11-3,once
TGTGCCAGCACCGAGGGGGGGGAGTCCTACGAGCAGTACTTC,CASTEGGESYEQYF,TRBJ2-7,.,14,TRBV28,.
TGTGCCAGCGGCCAAAATCGTGACTCCTACGAGCAGTACTTC,CASGQNRDSYEQYF,TRBJ2-7,.,14,TRBV5-4,once
TGTGCCATCAAGGCGGCACGGGACGAGGAAAAACTGTTTTTT,CAIKAARDEEKLFF,TRBJ1-4,.,14,TRBV10-3,.
TGTGCCAGCAGCTTACTGGACAGTCGAGCTAACTATGGCTACACCTTC,CASSLLDSRANYGYTF,TRBJ1-2,.,16,TRBV5-6,.
TGTGCCAGCAGTTTTGTCGAGCAGTTCTTC,CASSFVEQFF,TRBJ2-1,.,10,TRBV12-3/TRBV12-4,.
TGCGCCAGCAGTGAGCCCCTCGAATTAGCGGGAACTAACTACGAGCAGTACTTC,CASSEPLELAGTNYEQYF,TRBJ2-7,TRBD2,18,TRBV10-1,.
TGTGCCAGCAGCCCGAGCGAGTCCTCAGGGTTATTCGGGGAGACCCAGTACTTC,CASSPSESSGLFGETQYF,TRBJ2-5,.,18,TRBV11-2,.
TGTGCCAGCAGCACGACCGGGGAGCCGGTGGGGACCCAGTACTTC,CASSTTGEPVGTQYF,TRBJ2-5,.,15,TRBV7-9,.
TGTGCCAGCAGCTTATGGGGACAGGGGGCTTATGGCTACACCTTC,CASSLWGQGAYGYTF,TRBJ1-2,TRBD1,15,TRBV7-2,.
TGTGCCAGCAGTGAATTGGGGGTTGGGTCACCCCTCCACTTT,CASSELGVGSPLHF,TRBJ1-6,.,14,TRBV6-1,.
TGTGCCAGCTCACCTTCTCCATTACCATCCCACAATGAGCAGTTCTTC,CASSPSPLPSHNEQFF,TRBJ2-1,.,16,TRBV18,.
TGTGCCAGCAGTCGGCCGGGACAGCCAAGCAATCAGCCCCAGCATTTT,CASSRPGQPSNQPQHF,TRBJ1-5,TRBD1,16,TRBV6-2/TRBV6-3,.
TGCAGCGCCGCTCGGGGTATCACCTACGAGCAGTACTTC,CSAARGITYEQYF,TRBJ2-7,.,13,TRBV29-1,few
TGTGCCTCTCAGGGGGCTACGGATTCACCCCTCCACTTT,CASQGATDSPLHF,TRBJ1-6,TRBD1,13,TRBV30,.
TGCGCCAGCAGCCAAGATCTTTTACTAGCGGCGAACACCGGGGAGCTGTTTTTT,CASSQDLLLAANTGELFF,TRBJ2-2,TRBD2,18,TRBV4-3,.
TGTGCCAGTAGTCCCCGGGAGGGCGGCGGGAAGGAGCAGTTCTTC,CASSPREGGGKEQFF,TRBJ2-1,TRBD2,15,TRBV19,.
TGTGCCAGCAGCCCTTTGGTTGTGAGGGACTATGGCTACACCTTC,CASSPLVVRDYGYTF,TRBJ1-2,.,15,TRBV5-5,.
TGTGCCAGCAGCTTTTACAGGGGGGACACAGATACGCAGTATTTT,CASSFYRGDTDTQYF,TRBJ2-3,TRBD1,15,TRBV7-2,.
TGCGCCAGCAGCCTGGAACTAGGCCGACTCTACGAGCAGTACTTC,CASSLELGRLYEQYF,TRBJ2-7,.,15,TRBV5-1,once
TGTGCCAGCAGCTTAGCTAGCGGGAGTCCCTACGAGCAGTACTTC,CASSLASGSPYEQYF,TRBJ2-7,TRBD2,15,TRBV3-1/TRBV3-2,.
TGTGCCACCAGCAGAGTAAATCAGCCCCAGCATTTT,CATSRVNQPQHF,TRBJ1-5,.,12,TRBV15,.
TGTGCCAGCAGTTATACCAGGGGCCCCTATGGCTACACCTTC,CASSYTRGPYGYTF,TRBJ1-2,.,14,TRBV28,.